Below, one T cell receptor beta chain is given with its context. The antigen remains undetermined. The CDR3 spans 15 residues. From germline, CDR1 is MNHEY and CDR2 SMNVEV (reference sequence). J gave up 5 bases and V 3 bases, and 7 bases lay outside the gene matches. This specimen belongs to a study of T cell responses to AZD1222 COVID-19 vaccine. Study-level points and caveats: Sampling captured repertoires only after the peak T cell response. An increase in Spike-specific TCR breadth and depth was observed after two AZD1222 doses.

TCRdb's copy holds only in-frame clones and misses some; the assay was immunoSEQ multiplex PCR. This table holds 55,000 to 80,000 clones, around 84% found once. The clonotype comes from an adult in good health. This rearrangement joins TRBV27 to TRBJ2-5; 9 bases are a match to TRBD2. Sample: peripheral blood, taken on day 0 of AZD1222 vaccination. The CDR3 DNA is TGTGCCAGCAGTTTCAGGGCGGGGGGGCACGAGACCCAGTACTTC. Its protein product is CASSFRAGGHETQYF.